The 11 T cell receptor beta chains reported below all come from one sample, sequenced in a study of Tregs in tolerant kidney transplant recipients. Sequencing was performed with immunoSEQ multiplex PCR; in TCRdb, only in-frame clones are kept and a portion is missing. The sample holds approximately 93,000 clones, under 95% seen once. The source material was CD4+ T cells from blood, sampled before the transplant. The origin of the receptors is a human donor who received a combined kidney and bone marrow transplant.

The chain employs TRBV29-1 and TRBJ2-7; 9 bases map to TRBD2. Germline V CDR1 and CDR2: SQVTM, ANQGSEA. The length of the CDR3 is 15 residues. V was pared by 2 bases and J by 1 base, with 6 bases of the junction left unmatched. CDR3: CSVEYPTSGSYEQYF. The CDR3 DNA sequence: TGCAGCGTTGAATACCCGACTAGCGGATCCTACGAGCAGTACTTC.

The chain links TRBV18 to TRBJ1-1, with D maybe TRBD1 (5 bases). This CDR3 is built from 14 residues. Germline lookup yields CDR1 KGHSH and CDR2 LQKENI. V dropped 3 bases and J dropped 5 bases, with 13 bases sitting between them. The CDR3, as DNA: TGTGCCAGCTCACCGCTTACAGGTTTAACTGAAGCTTTCTTT. Protein product: CASSPLTGLTEAFF.

The chain is built from TRBV6-5 and TRBJ2-7, with 15 bases that match TRBD2. Trimming took 2 bases from V and 7 from J; bases not matched to a gene: 6. Germline lookup yields CDR1 MNHEY and CDR2 SVGAGI. The CDR3 loop spans 16 amino acids. The CDR3 DNA reads TGTGCCAGCAGTTACCGGCCGGGACTAGCGGGAGGTGAGCAGTACTTC. Encoded protein: CASSYRPGLAGGEQYF.

V usage is TRBV19 and J usage is TRBJ2-7, with no clear D. Germline-derived CDR1 and CDR2 are LNHDA and SQIVND (reference sequence). This CDR3 has 15 amino acids. The V and J ends lost 5 bases and 6 bases respectively, with 20 bases between them. The CDR3 is CASSVRHGVVAEQYF. The CDR3 DNA follows: TGTGCCAGTAGTGTCCGACATGGTGTCGTTGCCGAGCAGTACTTC.

The chain joins TRBV7-3 to TRBJ2-5; TRBD2 aligns across 8 bases. The trim removed 5 bases at V and 0 bases at J, leaving 8 bases unmatched. Germline V lookup: CDR1 SGHTA, CDR2 FQGTGA. The CDR3 covers 16 residues. The CDR3 DNA sequence: TGTGCCAGCAGCCCAGGCGGCGGGGGGTACCAAGAGACCCAGTACTTC. It specifies CASSPGGGGYQETQYF.

This rearrangement joins TRBV15 to TRBJ1-3; 8 bases map to TRBD1. J gave up 4 bases and V 4 bases, and 12 bases lay outside the gene matches. CDR3 length: 17 amino acids. From germline, CDR1 is LNHNV and CDR2 YYDKDF (reference sequence). DNA for the CDR3: TGTGCCACCAGCATTACGAGTCGGACAGGGCGCGGAAACACCATATATTTT. This encodes CATSITSRTGRGNTIYF.

The V gene is TRBV5-1, the J gene TRBJ2-2; tentatively, D is TRBD1 (6 bases). Per germline, CDR1 SGHRS and CDR2 YFSETQ. The CDR3 runs to 17 residues. With 0 bases removed from V and 1 base from J, the gap between germline ends came to 13 bases. The chain's CDR3 is CASSLDGGRMNTGELFF. The CDR3 DNA reads as TGCGCCAGCAGCTTGGATGGGGGCCGAATGAACACCGGGGAGCTGTTTTTT.

The chain is built from TRBV9 and TRBJ1-1, with 7 bases aligning to TRBD1. This CDR3 is 15 amino acids long. Germline assignment: CDR1 SGDLS and CDR2 YYNGEE. J gave up 3 bases and V 4 bases, and 9 bases lay outside the gene matches. CDR3 sequence (DNA): TGTGCCAGCAGCCAAACAGGGGTAGGGTACACTGAAGCTTTCTTT. Protein product: CASSQTGVGYTEAFF.

This chain joins TRBV6-6 and TRBJ1-1; no clear D. Trimming pared 4 bases from V and 1 base from J, leaving 16 bases between. The CDR3 sequence is 16 residues long. Germline CDR1 is MNHNY and CDR2 is SVGAGI (reference sequence). The CDR3 nucleotides are TGTGCCAGCAGTTCCGGCCCCGGACGGGGGAACACTGAAGCTTTCTTT. It yields the protein CASSSGPGRGNTEAFF.

The chain employs TRBV7-9 and TRBJ2-7; 10 bases agree with TRBD2. Looked up from germline, CDR1 is SEHNR and CDR2 is FQNEAQ (reference sequence). The CDR3 length is 18 residues. Trimming removed 7 bases from V and 0 bases from J; junction bases left unmatched: 15. CDR3 DNA sequence: TGTGCCAGCAACCACTACCAGTGGACTAGCGGATTCTCCTACGAGCAGTACTTC. Its translation is CASNHYQWTSGFSYEQYF.

The V call is TRBV28, the J call TRBJ2-7; unclear D gene. Germline CDR1 is MDHEN and CDR2 is SYDVKM. The germline V and J ends were trimmed by 7 bases and 0 bases, with 13 bases remaining between them. The CDR3 sequence is 14 residues long. In nucleotides, the CDR3 is TGTGCCAGCAACCTCCCCGGTGCCTCCTACGAGCAGTACTTC. This codes for CASNLPGASYEQYF.